This T cell receptor beta chain comes out of a study of T cells after yellow fever vaccination. Whole-study findings and limits: Shared CD4/CD8 clonotypes were a small share, likely from convergent recombination.

Trimming stripped 10 bases from V and 6 bases from J, with 13 bases between. CDR1 is SNHLY and CDR2 is FYNNEI in the germline V gene. This CDR3 comprises 12 residues. This clonotype has a handful of counts. Its matching antigen is unknown. TCR cDNA, made by 5'RACE template switching, carried an added universal primer site and UMIs. TCRdb reprocessed the 5' RACE reads via MiXCR and lists one record per CDR3 protein. The sample has some 320,000 distinct CDR3 sequences; 3.5% to 4.5% are singletons. Source: PBMCs, taken 15 days after the yellow fever booster vaccination. The chain recombines TRBV2 with TRBJ2-1; weak D call: TRBD1 (5 bases). This receptor was obtained from a young man who received the YFV17D yellow fever vaccine. CDR3 in DNA: TGTGCCACCCGTAGCAGGGTCAATGAGCAGTTCTTC. It yields the protein CATRSRVNEQFF.